This T cell receptor (beta chain) originates from a study of technical replicates of blood from four donors. V shed 8 bases and J shed 2 bases, with 12 bases lying between them. The germline V gene has CDR1 SNHLY and CDR2 FYNNEI. The CDR3 has 13 amino acids. This table comes from immunoSEQ multiplex PCR, and its TCRdb copy is limited to in-frame clones, with some not included. The sample holds approximately 73,000 clones, about 95% seen once. Sequencing was done on a sample of T cells isolated from PBMCs. This chain joins TRBV2 and TRBJ2-5; maybe TRBD1 (5 bases). This TCR came from a human donor in good health. CDR3 in amino acids: CASAVAGQETQYF. In DNA, the CDR3 is TGTGCCAGCGCGGTGGCAGGGCAAGAGACCCAGTACTTC.